The clone carrying this T cell receptor (beta chain) was seen a single time. Its target is unknown. Libraries were prepared by immunoSEQ multiplex PCR; TCRdb keeps only in-frame clonotypes and omits some of them. Of about 58,000 clones listed, approximately 90% are singletons. These data originate in a study of OX40 agonist ivuxolimab in advanced cancers. General study points: With doses of 0.1 to 3.0 mg/kg, CD4+ and CD8+ blood T cells had undergone clonal expansion by week 6. A proportion of nonresponders additionally exhibited low normalized T-cell clonal expansion.

Looked up from germline, CDR1 is SQVTM and CDR2 is ANQGSEA. This CDR3 spans 16 amino acids. With V trimmed by 6 bases and J by 2 bases, 13 bases remained unmatched. The chain has TRBV29-1 and TRBJ1-2; 9 bases are a match to TRBD1. This TCR was sampled from an adult with an advanced solid tumor such as melanoma, head and neck, liver or kidney cancer. The specimen was CD4+ or CD8+ T cells sorted from blood, collected in a trial of the OX40 agonist ivuxolimab. CDR3 residues: CSVGGDRDPTNYGYTF. Written as DNA, the CDR3 is TGCAGCGTGGGGGGGGACAGGGATCCCACCAACTATGGCTACACCTTC.